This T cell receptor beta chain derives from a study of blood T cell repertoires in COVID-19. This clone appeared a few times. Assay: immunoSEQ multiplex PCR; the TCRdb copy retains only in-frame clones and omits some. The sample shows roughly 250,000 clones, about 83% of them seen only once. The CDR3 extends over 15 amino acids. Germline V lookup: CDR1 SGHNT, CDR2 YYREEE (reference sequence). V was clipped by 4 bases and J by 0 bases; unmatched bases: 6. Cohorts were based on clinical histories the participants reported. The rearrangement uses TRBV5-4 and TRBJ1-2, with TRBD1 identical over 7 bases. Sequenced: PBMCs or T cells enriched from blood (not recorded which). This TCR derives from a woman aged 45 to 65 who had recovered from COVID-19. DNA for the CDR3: TGTGCCAGCAGCCTCGACAGGGCTACTAACTATGGCTACACCTTC. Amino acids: CASSLDRATNYGYTF.